The present entry profiles one TCR beta chain with its context. The antigen is not known. This entry belongs to a study of Ad26.COV2.S vaccination and SARS-CoV-2 variants. Study results and caveats: Relative to placebo recipients, vaccine recipients exhibited elevated spike-specific TCR breadth. Analyses of TCR breadth and depth may have underestimated total T cell responses.

TCRdb's copy holds only in-frame clones and misses some; the assay was immunoSEQ multiplex PCR. This sample has hundreds of thousands of clones, with 89% found just once. Sample treatment: approximately 18 received Ad26.COV2.S at low or high dose, single or two shots; 5 received placebo; per-sample allocation not given. Specimen acquisition occurred on day 63 following the initial vaccine or placebo injection. Whoever gave the sample was an adult aged 18-55 years in Boston. An Ad26 vector that expressed Wuhan-strain SARS-CoV-2 spike constituted the vaccine. CDR3 size: 17 residues. Germline loops: CDR1 SEHNR, CDR2 FQNEAQ (reference sequence). V lost 2 bases and J 0 bases, leaving 14 bases between the germline ends.

The chain links TRBV7-9 to TRBJ2-1; perhaps TRBD2 as D (6 bases). The source of this sequence is a person aged 18 to 59 who received the Ad26.COV2.S COVID-19 vaccine or a placebo. The specimen was peripheral blood, collected in a trial of Ad26.COV2.S vaccine versus placebo. The CDR3 bases are TGTGCCAGCAGCTTACCGAGACTAGGTCTCTCCTACAATGAGCAGTTCTTC. Translated: CASSLPRLGLSYNEQFF.